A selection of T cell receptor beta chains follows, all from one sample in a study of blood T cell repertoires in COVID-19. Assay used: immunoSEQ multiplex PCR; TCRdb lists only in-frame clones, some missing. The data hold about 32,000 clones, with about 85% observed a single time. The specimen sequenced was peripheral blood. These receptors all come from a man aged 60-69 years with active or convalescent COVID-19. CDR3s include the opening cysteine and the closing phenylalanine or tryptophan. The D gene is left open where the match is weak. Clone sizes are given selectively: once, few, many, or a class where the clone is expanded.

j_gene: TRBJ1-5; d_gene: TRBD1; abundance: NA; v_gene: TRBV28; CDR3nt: TGTGCCAGCAGATACAGGACAGGACATCAGCCCCAGCATTTT; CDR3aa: CASRYRTGHQPQHF
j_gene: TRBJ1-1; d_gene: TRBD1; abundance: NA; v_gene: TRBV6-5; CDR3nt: TGTGCCAGCAGTAAATCAGGGGGACTGAACACTGAAGCTTTCTTT; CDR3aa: CASSKSGGLNTEAFF
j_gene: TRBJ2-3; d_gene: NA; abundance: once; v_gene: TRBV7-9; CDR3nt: TGTGCCAGCAGCTTAGGGAGGGACCCGTACACAGATACGCAGTATTTT; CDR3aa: CASSLGRDPYTDTQYF
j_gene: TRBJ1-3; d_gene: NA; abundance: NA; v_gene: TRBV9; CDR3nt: TGTGCCAGCAGCGCATTGACGACAGCCAGCTCTGGAAACACCATATATTTT; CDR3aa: CASSALTTASSGNTIYF
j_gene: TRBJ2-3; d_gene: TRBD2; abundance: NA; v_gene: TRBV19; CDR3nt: TGTGCCAGTAGTCCGAGACTAGCGGCTACGCAGTATTTT; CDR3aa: CASSPRLAATQYF
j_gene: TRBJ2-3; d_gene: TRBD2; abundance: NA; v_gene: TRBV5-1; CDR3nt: TGCGCCAGCAGCTCCCTGGGGGCGGGAGGCGGGACAGATACGCAGTATTTT; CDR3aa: CASSSLGAGGGTDTQYF
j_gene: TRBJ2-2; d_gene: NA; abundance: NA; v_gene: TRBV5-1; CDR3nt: TGCGCCAGCAGCGCCTCGACTAGTTTAGGGACCGGGGAGCTGTTTTTT; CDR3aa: CASSASTSLGTGELFF
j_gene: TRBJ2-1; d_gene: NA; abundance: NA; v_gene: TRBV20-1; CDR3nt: TGCAGTGCTAGTGCGCGTAACTCCTACAATGAGCAGTTCTTC; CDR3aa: CSASARNSYNEQFF
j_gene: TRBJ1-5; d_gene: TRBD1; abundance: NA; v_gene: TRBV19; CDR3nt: TGTGCCAGTAGCCGCCGACAGGGGATATCTGATGGCAATCAGCCCCAGCATTTT; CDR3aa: CASSRRQGISDGNQPQHF
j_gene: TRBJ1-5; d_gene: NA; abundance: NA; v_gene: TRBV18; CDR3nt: TGTGCCAGCTCACAGACAGGTAAACAGCCCCAGCATTTT; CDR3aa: CASSQTGKQPQHF
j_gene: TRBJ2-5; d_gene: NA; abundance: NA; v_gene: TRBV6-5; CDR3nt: TGTGCCAGCAGCCCAACTTTGCAAGAGACCCAGTACTTC; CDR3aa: CASSPTLQETQYF
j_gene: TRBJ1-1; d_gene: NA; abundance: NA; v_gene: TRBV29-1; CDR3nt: TGCAGCGCCGGGGGGCCGAACACTGAAGCTTTCTTT; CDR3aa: CSAGGPNTEAFF
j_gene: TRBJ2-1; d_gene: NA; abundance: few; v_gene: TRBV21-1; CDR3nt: TGTGCCAGCAGCAAGTCTTTAGCAAGGACTAGCGGGAGCAATGAGCAGTTCTTC; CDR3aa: CASSKSLARTSGSNEQFF
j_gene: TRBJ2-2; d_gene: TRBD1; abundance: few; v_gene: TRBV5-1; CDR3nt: TGCGCCAGCAGCCCTGGGACAGGGGGCGCGAACACCGGGGAGCTGTTTTTT; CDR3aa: CASSPGTGGANTGELFF
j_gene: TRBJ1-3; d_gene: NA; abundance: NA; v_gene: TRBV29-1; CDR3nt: TGCAGCGTTGGCGAGCGGCAGGACGCCACCATATATTTT; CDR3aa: CSVGERQDATIYF
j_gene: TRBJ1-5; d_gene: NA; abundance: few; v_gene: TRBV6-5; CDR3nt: TGTGCCAGCGGACAAAATCAGCCCCAGCATTTT; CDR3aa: CASGQNQPQHF
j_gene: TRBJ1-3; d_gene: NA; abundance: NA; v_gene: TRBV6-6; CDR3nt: TGTGCCAGCAGTTACACACAGGGAGCAGGAAACACCATATATTTT; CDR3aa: CASSYTQGAGNTIYF
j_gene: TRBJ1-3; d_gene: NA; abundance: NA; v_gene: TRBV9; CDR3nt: TGTGCCAGCAGCGTAGCCTGGACAGTGAGCTCTGGAAACACCATATATTTT; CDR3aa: CASSVAWTVSSGNTIYF
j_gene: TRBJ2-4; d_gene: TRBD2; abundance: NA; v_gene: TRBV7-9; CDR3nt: TGTGCCAGCAGCCCCTCGTTAGGGCGGGAGGTCCCCATTCAGTACTTC; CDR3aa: CASSPSLGREVPIQYF
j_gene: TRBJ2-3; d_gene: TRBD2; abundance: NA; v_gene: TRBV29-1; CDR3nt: TGCAGCGTTGGGGTTAGCGGGATAGTGACAGATACGCAGTATTTT; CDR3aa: CSVGVSGIVTDTQYF
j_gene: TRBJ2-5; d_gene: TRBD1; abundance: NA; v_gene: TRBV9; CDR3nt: TGTGCCAGCAGCGAGGAGACAGGGTCCCAAGAGACCCAGTACTTC; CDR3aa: CASSEETGSQETQYF
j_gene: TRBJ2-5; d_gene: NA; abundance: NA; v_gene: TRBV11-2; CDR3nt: TGTGCCAGCAGCTTAGCCAGGGGCCTCGCGGAGGAGACCCAGTACTTC; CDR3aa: CASSLARGLAEETQYF
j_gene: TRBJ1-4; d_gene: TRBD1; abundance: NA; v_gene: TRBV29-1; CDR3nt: TGCAGCGTTGGGACAGGGACGGGCACTAATGAAAAACTGTTTTTT; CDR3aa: CSVGTGTGTNEKLFF
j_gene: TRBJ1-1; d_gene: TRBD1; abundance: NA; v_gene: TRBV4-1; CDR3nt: TGCGCCAGCAGCCCTTTGGACAGGGTGAGGACTGAAGCTTTCTTT; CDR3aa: CASSPLDRVRTEAFF
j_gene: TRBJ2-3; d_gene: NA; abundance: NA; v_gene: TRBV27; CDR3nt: TGTGCCAGCAGTTTACAGTTTTCTAGCACAGATACGCAGTATTTT; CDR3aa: CASSLQFSSTDTQYF
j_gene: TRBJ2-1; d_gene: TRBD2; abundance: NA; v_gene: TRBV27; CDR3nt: TGTGCCAGCAGTTTACTGCCTAGCGGGAACTACAATGAGCAGTTCTTC; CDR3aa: CASSLLPSGNYNEQFF
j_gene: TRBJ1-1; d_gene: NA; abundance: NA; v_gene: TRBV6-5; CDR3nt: TGTGCCAGCAACGAACAGCCGAACACTGAAGCTTTCTTT; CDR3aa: CASNEQPNTEAFF
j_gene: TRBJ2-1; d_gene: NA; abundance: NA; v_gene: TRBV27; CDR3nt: TGTGCCAGCAGTATGGGCAGGGCATTGTACAATGAGCAGTTCTTC; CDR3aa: CASSMGRALYNEQFF
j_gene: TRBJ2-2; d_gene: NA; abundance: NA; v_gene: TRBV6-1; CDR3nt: TGTGCCAGCAGTGAGGGGTTCGGGATCTACACCGGGGAGCTGTTTTTT; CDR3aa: CASSEGFGIYTGELFF
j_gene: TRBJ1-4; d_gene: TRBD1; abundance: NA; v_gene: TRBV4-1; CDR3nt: TGCGCCAGCAGCCCCTCCGGGGACAGCTATGAAAAACTGTTTTTT; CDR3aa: CASSPSGDSYEKLFF
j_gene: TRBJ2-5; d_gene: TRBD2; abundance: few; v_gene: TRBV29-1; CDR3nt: TGCAGCGTTGAGGGACTAGCGGACCAAGAGACCCAGTACTTC; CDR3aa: CSVEGLADQETQYF
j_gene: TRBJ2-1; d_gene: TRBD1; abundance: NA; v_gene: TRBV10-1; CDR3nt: TGCGCCAGCAGTGAGTCCCGGGACAGGGGAAAGTTCTTC; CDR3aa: CASSESRDRGKFF
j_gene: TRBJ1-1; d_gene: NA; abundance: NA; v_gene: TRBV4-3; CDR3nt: TGCGCCAGCAGCCAAGATGCGGGGACTGGAGCTTTCTTT; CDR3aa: CASSQDAGTGAFF
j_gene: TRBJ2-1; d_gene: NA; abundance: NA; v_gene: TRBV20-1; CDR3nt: TGCAGTGCCGGAGTCTGGAATGAGCAGTTCTTC; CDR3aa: CSAGVWNEQFF
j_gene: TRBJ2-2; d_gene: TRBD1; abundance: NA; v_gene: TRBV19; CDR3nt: TGTGCCACCTATCCCGGGACAGGGGGATCGAACACCGGGGAGCTGTTTTTT; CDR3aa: CATYPGTGGSNTGELFF
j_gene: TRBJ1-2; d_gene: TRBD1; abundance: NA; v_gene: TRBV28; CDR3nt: TGTGCCAGCAGTTTAAGAGCAGGGGGCCAGGGCTACACCTTC; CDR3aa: CASSLRAGGQGYTF
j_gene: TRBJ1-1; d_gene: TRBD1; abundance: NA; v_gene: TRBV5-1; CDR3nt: TGCGCCAGCAGCGCAACAGGGGGCACTGAAGCTTTCTTT; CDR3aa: CASSATGGTEAFF
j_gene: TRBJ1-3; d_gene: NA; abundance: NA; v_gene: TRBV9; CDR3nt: TGTGCCAGCAGCGCCCCCGGGTCTCGAAACACCATATATTTT; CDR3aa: CASSAPGSRNTIYF
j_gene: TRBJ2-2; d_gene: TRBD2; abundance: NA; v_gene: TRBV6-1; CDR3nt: TGTGCCAGCAGTGAGTCGTCTAGCGGGTCGAACACCGGGGAGCTGTTTTTT; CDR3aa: CASSESSSGSNTGELFF
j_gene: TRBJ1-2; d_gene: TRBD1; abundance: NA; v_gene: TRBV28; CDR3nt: TGTGCCAGCAGTTTTACTCTATCGGGACAGGGGCCCTATGGCTACACCTTC; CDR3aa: CASSFTLSGQGPYGYTF
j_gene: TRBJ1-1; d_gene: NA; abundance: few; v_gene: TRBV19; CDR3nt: TGTGCCACCACCGGGGGGTTTGTGAACACTGAAGCTTTCTTT; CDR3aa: CATTGGFVNTEAFF
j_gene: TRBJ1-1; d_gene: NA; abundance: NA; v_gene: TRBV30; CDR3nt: TGTGCCTGGAGTCGACAGGCGAACACTGAAGCTTTCTTT; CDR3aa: CAWSRQANTEAFF
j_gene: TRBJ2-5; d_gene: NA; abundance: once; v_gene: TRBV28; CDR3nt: TGTGCCATCCAACCGGGGTATGGACAAGAGACCCAGTACTTC; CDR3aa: CAIQPGYGQETQYF
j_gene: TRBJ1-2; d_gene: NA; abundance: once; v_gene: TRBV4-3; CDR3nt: TGCGTCAGCAGCCAAGGGTCAGGGGCACATAACTATGGCTACACCTTC; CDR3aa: CVSSQGSGAHNYGYTF
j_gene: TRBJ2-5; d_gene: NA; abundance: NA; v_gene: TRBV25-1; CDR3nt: TGTGCCACCCAGCCGGACAGCAAACAAGAGACCCAGTACTTC; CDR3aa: CATQPDSKQETQYF
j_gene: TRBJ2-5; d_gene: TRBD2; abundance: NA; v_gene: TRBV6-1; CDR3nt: TGTGCCAGCAGTGAATTTGCGGCGGGGGGGCTTGAGACCCAGTACTTC; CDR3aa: CASSEFAAGGLETQYF
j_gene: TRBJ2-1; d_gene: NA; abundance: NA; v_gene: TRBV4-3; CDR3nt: TGCGCCAGCAGCCAAGATCAGGTAGCGGAGGACTACAATGAGCAGTTCTTC; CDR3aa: CASSQDQVAEDYNEQFF
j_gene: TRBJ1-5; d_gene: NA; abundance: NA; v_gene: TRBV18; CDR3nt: TGTGCCAGCTCATCTGACAGGAATCAGCCCCAGCATTTT; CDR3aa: CASSSDRNQPQHF
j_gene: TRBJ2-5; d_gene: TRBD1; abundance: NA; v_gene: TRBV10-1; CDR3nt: TGCGCCAGCAGTGAGTCCCTGACAGGGGAGGACCAGTACTTC; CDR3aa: CASSESLTGEDQYF
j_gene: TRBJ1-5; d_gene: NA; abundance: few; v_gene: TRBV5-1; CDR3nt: TGCGCCAGCAGCTTTGAGGGGAGGGATTATCAGCCCCAGCATTTT; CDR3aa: CASSFEGRDYQPQHF
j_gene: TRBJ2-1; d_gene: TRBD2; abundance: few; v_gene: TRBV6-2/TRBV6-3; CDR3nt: TGTGCCAGCAGTTTGCGATCGGGGAAAACCGGGACTAGATACAATGAGCAGTTCTTC; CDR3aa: CASSLRSGKTGTRYNEQFF
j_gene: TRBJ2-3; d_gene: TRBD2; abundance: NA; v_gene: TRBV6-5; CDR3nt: TGTGCCAGCAGAGGGAGGGTGGAAGATACGCAGTATTTT; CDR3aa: CASRGRVEDTQYF
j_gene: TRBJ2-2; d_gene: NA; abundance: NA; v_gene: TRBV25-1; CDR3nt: TGTGCCAGCAGTGGGATGCAGGATTCCGGGGAGCTGTTTTTT; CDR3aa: CASSGMQDSGELFF
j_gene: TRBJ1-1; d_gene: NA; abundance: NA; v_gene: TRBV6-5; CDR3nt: TGTGCCAGCAGTTCCCGACAGAACACTGAAGCTTTCTTT; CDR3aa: CASSSRQNTEAFF
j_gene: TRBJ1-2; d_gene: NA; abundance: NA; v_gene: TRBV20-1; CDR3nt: TGCAGTGCTAGAGCAGGTGGCTACACCTTC; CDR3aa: CSARAGGYTF
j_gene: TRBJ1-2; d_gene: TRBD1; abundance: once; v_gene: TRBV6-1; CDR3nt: TGTGCCAGCAGTGATGGACAGGGGATGCGTGGCTACACCTTC; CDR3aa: CASSDGQGMRGYTF
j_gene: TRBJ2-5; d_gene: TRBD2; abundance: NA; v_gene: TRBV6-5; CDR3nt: TGTGCCAGCAGTTCCGGGACCCAGGGAGGGGAGACCCAGTACTTC; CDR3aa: CASSSGTQGGETQYF